The rows below give T cell receptor beta chains drawn from one sample of a study of cytomegalovirus exposure and HLA in healthy donors. The table came from immunoSEQ multiplex PCR; TCRdb's copy has only in-frame clones and leaves some out. The table shows 80,000 to 100,000 clones, with under 75% occurring only once. The sequenced sample was PBMCs. All receptors come from a female donor in good health and CMV-seronegative. Each CDR3 is given with its conserved first and last residue. A D gene is named only where the DNA matches it firmly. Clone size is shown for a subset of rows, as once, few, many or a class of expanded clone.

V gene: TRBV6-1
clone size: -
J gene: TRBJ1-1
D gene: -
CDR3 DNA: TGTGCCAGCAGTGAAGCGCGTTGGTCGGGTGAAGCTTTCTTT
CDR3 protein: CASSEARWSGEAFF

V gene: TRBV6-1
clone size: -
J gene: TRBJ1-5
D gene: TRBD1
CDR3 DNA: TGTGCCAGCAGTGAATCAGGACAGGGCGGGAATCAGCCCCAGCATTTT
CDR3 protein: CASSESGQGGNQPQHF

V gene: TRBV4-2
clone size: -
J gene: TRBJ2-7
D gene: TRBD2
CDR3 DNA: TGTGCCAGCAGCCAAGAATCAGCGGGGCTGAGCTCCTACGAGCAGTACTTC
CDR3 protein: CASSQESAGLSSYEQYF

V gene: TRBV30
clone size: -
J gene: TRBJ2-7
D gene: TRBD2
CDR3 DNA: TGTGCCTGGAGCCCGGGACTAGCGGGGATCTACGAGCAGTACTTC
CDR3 protein: CAWSPGLAGIYEQYF

V gene: TRBV28
clone size: -
J gene: TRBJ1-2
D gene: TRBD1
CDR3 DNA: TGTGCCAGCAGTCAACTACTCTGGGGACAGGGGAAAAATGGCTACACCTTC
CDR3 protein: CASSQLLWGQGKNGYTF

V gene: TRBV10-3
clone size: -
J gene: TRBJ1-2
D gene: TRBD1
CDR3 DNA: TGTGCCATCAGTGAGGGGACAGGGAGGGGCTATGGCTACACCTTC
CDR3 protein: CAISEGTGRGYGYTF

V gene: TRBV25-1
clone size: few
J gene: TRBJ2-2
D gene: TRBD2
CDR3 DNA: TGTGCCACCCCGGGACTAGATCGTCCCGGGGAGCTGTTTTTT
CDR3 protein: CATPGLDRPGELFF

V gene: TRBV6-6
clone size: -
J gene: TRBJ2-1
D gene: TRBD1
CDR3 DNA: TGTGCCAGCAGCAGGGGACAGGGGCTATACAATGAGCAGTTCTTC
CDR3 protein: CASSRGQGLYNEQFF

V gene: TRBV19
clone size: once
J gene: TRBJ1-1
D gene: -
CDR3 DNA: TGTGCCAGTAGTATAGATTCCGGGACACTGAACACTGAAGCTTTCTTT
CDR3 protein: CASSIDSGTLNTEAFF

V gene: TRBV10-3
clone size: -
J gene: TRBJ2-7
D gene: -
CDR3 DNA: TGTGCCACCCAGAAAGTAGACTCCCACTACGAGCAGTACTTC
CDR3 protein: CATQKVDSHYEQYF

V gene: TRBV10-3
clone size: many
J gene: TRBJ2-1
D gene: -
CDR3 DNA: TGTGCCGTCCGGGACAACAATGAGCAGTTCTTC
CDR3 protein: CAVRDNNEQFF

V gene: TRBV28
clone size: -
J gene: TRBJ2-7
D gene: -
CDR3 DNA: TGTGCCAGCAGTCCAGCCTACGAGCAGTACTTC
CDR3 protein: CASSPAYEQYF

V gene: TRBV28
clone size: -
J gene: TRBJ2-2
D gene: -
CDR3 DNA: TGTGCCAGCAGTTTAGGTTTTGTGCGTTCCGGGGAGCTGTTTTTT
CDR3 protein: CASSLGFVRSGELFF

V gene: TRBV6-6
clone size: -
J gene: TRBJ2-5
D gene: TRBD2
CDR3 DNA: TGTGCCACACGCGGGGGGGCCGAAGAGACCCAGTACTTC
CDR3 protein: CATRGGAEETQYF

V gene: TRBV6-6
clone size: -
J gene: TRBJ2-7
D gene: -
CDR3 DNA: TGTGCCAGCAGCCAAGGGGAACCCAGTTCCGAGCAGTACTTC
CDR3 protein: CASSQGEPSSEQYF

V gene: TRBV2
clone size: -
J gene: TRBJ2-7
D gene: -
CDR3 DNA: TGTGCCAGCACCTCGGGACTGTCCTGGGGAGAGCAGTACTTC
CDR3 protein: CASTSGLSWGEQYF

V gene: TRBV4-1
clone size: -
J gene: TRBJ1-5
D gene: TRBD1
CDR3 DNA: TGCGCCACCAGCCAAGATTTACAGGGGGCGGGTGGCAATCAGCCCCAGCATTTT
CDR3 protein: CATSQDLQGAGGNQPQHF

V gene: TRBV10-3
clone size: -
J gene: TRBJ1-1
D gene: -
CDR3 DNA: TGTGCCATCAGTGAGAGGGCGCCAGGGTACACTGAAGCTTTCTTT
CDR3 protein: CAISERAPGYTEAFF

V gene: TRBV6-5
clone size: -
J gene: TRBJ2-6
D gene: TRBD2
CDR3 DNA: TGTGCCAGCAGGCGGGCGGGAGGTGGGGCCAACGTCCTGACTTTC
CDR3 protein: CASRRAGGGANVLTF

V gene: TRBV6-1
clone size: -
J gene: TRBJ2-1
D gene: TRBD2
CDR3 DNA: TGTGCCAGCAGCGAAATGGGACTAGCGGGAGGGAATGAGCAGTTCTTC
CDR3 protein: CASSEMGLAGGNEQFF

V gene: TRBV29-1
clone size: -
J gene: TRBJ2-2
D gene: TRBD2
CDR3 DNA: TGCAGCGTTCAAGGGACTAGGGCCGGGGAGCTGTTTTTT
CDR3 protein: CSVQGTRAGELFF

V gene: TRBV30
clone size: few
J gene: TRBJ1-2
D gene: -
CDR3 DNA: TGTGCCTGGAGTTTAAGCGGGGATTCGAACACCTTC
CDR3 protein: CAWSLSGDSNTF

V gene: TRBV4-1
clone size: -
J gene: TRBJ2-7
D gene: -
CDR3 DNA: TGCGCCAGCAGCCAAGTTGCCTCCCTAGGCACCTACGAGCAGTACTTC
CDR3 protein: CASSQVASLGTYEQYF

V gene: TRBV6-5
clone size: -
J gene: TRBJ2-7
D gene: -
CDR3 DNA: TGTGCCAGCAGCCCCGACAGCTCCTACGAGCAGTACTTC
CDR3 protein: CASSPDSSYEQYF

V gene: TRBV19
clone size: few
J gene: TRBJ2-1
D gene: TRBD2
CDR3 DNA: TGTGCCAGTAGCTCCGCGGGGGGGCGGACCAATGAGCAGTTCTTC
CDR3 protein: CASSSAGGRTNEQFF

V gene: TRBV19
clone size: -
J gene: TRBJ1-2
D gene: TRBD1
CDR3 DNA: TGTGCCAGTAGCCCAACAGGGGGCTCTTCCTTTGGCTACACCTTC
CDR3 protein: CASSPTGGSSFGYTF

V gene: TRBV20-1
clone size: few
J gene: TRBJ2-1
D gene: -
CDR3 DNA: TGCAGTGCCCATGACGGGGATGAGCAGTTCTTC
CDR3 protein: CSAHDGDEQFF

V gene: TRBV29-1
clone size: -
J gene: TRBJ2-1
D gene: TRBD1
CDR3 DNA: TGCAGCGTTGAAACGGACAGGGGAAATGAGCAGTTCTTC
CDR3 protein: CSVETDRGNEQFF

V gene: TRBV29-1
clone size: -
J gene: TRBJ2-3
D gene: -
CDR3 DNA: TGCAGCGCAGGTGGGCAGGGTGGCACAGATACGCAGTATTTT
CDR3 protein: CSAGGQGGTDTQYF

V gene: TRBV29-1
clone size: few
J gene: TRBJ2-3
D gene: TRBD2
CDR3 DNA: TGCAGCGCCTGGGGATCTAGCGGGGCCAAAACAGATACGCAGTATTTT
CDR3 protein: CSAWGSSGAKTDTQYF

V gene: TRBV6-1
clone size: few
J gene: TRBJ2-3
D gene: TRBD2
CDR3 DNA: TGTGCCAGCAGTGGCTGGACTAGCGGGAGTAGGGATACGCAGTATTTT
CDR3 protein: CASSGWTSGSRDTQYF

V gene: TRBV29-1
clone size: -
J gene: TRBJ2-7
D gene: -
CDR3 DNA: TGCAGCGTTGTTACAGACTACGAGCAGTACTTC
CDR3 protein: CSVVTDYEQYF

V gene: TRBV5-4
clone size: -
J gene: TRBJ2-3
D gene: -
CDR3 DNA: TGTGCCAGCACCTTGGGGCTAGCAGATACGCAGTATTTT
CDR3 protein: CASTLGLADTQYF

V gene: TRBV11-3
clone size: -
J gene: TRBJ2-1
D gene: -
CDR3 DNA: TGTGCCAGCAGCTTATCCACTGTGGGGGCCGGGCAGTTCTTC
CDR3 protein: CASSLSTVGAGQFF

V gene: TRBV4-1
clone size: -
J gene: TRBJ2-7
D gene: TRBD1
CDR3 DNA: TGCGCCAGCAGCCTCAGGGACAGGGGTTCCTACGAGCAGTACTTC
CDR3 protein: CASSLRDRGSYEQYF

V gene: TRBV4-2
clone size: -
J gene: TRBJ1-2
D gene: -
CDR3 DNA: TGTGCCAGCAGCCAAGGACTTAGCGGCTACACCTTC
CDR3 protein: CASSQGLSGYTF

V gene: TRBV6-5
clone size: -
J gene: TRBJ2-1
D gene: -
CDR3 DNA: TGTGCCAGCAGTTACGGCCAGGGAGGCAATGAGCAGTTCTTC
CDR3 protein: CASSYGQGGNEQFF

V gene: TRBV6-5
clone size: once
J gene: TRBJ1-3
D gene: TRBD1
CDR3 DNA: TGTGCCAGCAGTTGGGACAGGGGGGCAAACACCATATATTTT
CDR3 protein: CASSWDRGANTIYF

V gene: TRBV7-8
clone size: -
J gene: TRBJ2-7
D gene: TRBD2
CDR3 DNA: TGTGCCAGCAGCTTGGCGGGACTAGCGGGAGTCGAGCAGTACTTC
CDR3 protein: CASSLAGLAGVEQYF

V gene: TRBV7-8
clone size: -
J gene: TRBJ1-6
D gene: TRBD1
CDR3 DNA: TGTGCCAGCAGCTCCCGGGACAGCTCGTTTTCACCCCTCCACTTT
CDR3 protein: CASSSRDSSFSPLHF

V gene: TRBV5-1
clone size: -
J gene: TRBJ2-7
D gene: -
CDR3 DNA: TGCGCCAGCAGCTTGGATACGGTTTCCTACGAGCAGTACTTC
CDR3 protein: CASSLDTVSYEQYF

V gene: TRBV11-2
clone size: once
J gene: TRBJ2-1
D gene: TRBD2
CDR3 DNA: TGTGCCAGCAGCCCGGGACTAGCGGGCGTTGAGCAGTTCTTC
CDR3 protein: CASSPGLAGVEQFF

V gene: TRBV12-5
clone size: once
J gene: TRBJ2-3
D gene: -
CDR3 DNA: TGTGCTAGTGCCCTGATAGAGAGACATAGTTATTTT
CDR3 protein: CASALIERHSYF